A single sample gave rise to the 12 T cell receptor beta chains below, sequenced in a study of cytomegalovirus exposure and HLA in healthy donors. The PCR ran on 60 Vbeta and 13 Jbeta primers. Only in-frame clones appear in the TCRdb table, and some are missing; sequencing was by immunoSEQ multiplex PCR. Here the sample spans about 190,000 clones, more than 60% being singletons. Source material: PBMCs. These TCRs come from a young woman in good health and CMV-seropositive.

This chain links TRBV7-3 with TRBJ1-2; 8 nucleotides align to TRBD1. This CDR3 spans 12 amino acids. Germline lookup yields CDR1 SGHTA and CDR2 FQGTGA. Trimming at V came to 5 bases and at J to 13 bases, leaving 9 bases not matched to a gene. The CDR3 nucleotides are TGTGCCAGCAGCCCCGGACAGGGCCATCTCACCTTC. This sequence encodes CASSPGQGHLTF.

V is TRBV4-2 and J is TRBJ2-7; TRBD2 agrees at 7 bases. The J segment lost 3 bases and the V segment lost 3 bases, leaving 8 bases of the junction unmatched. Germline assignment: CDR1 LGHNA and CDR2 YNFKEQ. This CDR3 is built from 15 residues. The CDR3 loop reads CASSQAGRGDYEQYF. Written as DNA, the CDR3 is TGTGCCAGCAGCCAGGCGGGACGGGGGGACTACGAGCAGTACTTC.

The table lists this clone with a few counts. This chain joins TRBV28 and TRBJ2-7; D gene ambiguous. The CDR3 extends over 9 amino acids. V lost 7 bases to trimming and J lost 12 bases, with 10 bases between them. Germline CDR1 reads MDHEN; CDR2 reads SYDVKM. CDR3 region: CASTGPTYF. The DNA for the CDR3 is TGTGCCAGCACCGGTCCAACGTACTTC.

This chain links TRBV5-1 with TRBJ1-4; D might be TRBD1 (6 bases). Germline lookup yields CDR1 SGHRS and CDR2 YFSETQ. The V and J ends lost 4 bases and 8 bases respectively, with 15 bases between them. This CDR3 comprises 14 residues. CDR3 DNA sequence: TGCGCCAGCAGCCCCCAGGGGCGGCGGGAAAAACTGTTTTTT. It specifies CASSPQGRREKLFF.

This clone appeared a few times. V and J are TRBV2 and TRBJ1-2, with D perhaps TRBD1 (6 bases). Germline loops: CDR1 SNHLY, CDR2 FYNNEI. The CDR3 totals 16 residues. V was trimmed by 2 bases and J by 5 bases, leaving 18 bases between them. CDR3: CASSERKRTASYGYTF. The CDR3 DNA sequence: TGTGCCAGCAGTGAACGGAAGAGGACAGCTTCGTATGGCTACACCTTC.

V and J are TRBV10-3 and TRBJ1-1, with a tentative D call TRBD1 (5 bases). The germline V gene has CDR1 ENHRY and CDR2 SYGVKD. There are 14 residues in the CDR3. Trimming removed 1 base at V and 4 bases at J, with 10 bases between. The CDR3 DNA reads TGTGCCATCAGTGAGTTGGGGCAGACCACTGAAGCTTTCTTT. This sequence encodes CAISELGQTTEAFF.

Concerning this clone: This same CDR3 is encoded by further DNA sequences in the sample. In nucleotides, the CDR3 is TGTGCCAGCAGCGTAGTCTCGGGATCGGGGGGGGCCAACGTCCTGACTTTC. It is translated as CASSVVSGSGGANVLTF. The J gene is TRBJ2-6, the V gene TRBV9; TRBD2 is a possible D gene (5 bases). This CDR3 region has 17 residues. V gave up 0 bases and J gave up 4 bases, with 14 bases separating them. The germline gives CDR1 SGDLS, CDR2 YYNGEE.

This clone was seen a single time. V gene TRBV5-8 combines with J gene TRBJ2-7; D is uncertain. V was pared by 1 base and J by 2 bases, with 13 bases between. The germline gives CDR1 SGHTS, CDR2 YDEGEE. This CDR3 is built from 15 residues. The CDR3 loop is CASSLMITQAYEQYF. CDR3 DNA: TGTGCCAGCAGCTTGATGATTACTCAAGCCTACGAGCAGTACTTC.

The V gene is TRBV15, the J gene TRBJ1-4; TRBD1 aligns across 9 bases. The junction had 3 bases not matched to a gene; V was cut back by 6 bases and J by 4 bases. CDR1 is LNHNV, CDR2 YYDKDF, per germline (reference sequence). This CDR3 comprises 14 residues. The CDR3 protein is CATRRTGDNEKLFF. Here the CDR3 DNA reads TGTGCCACCAGAAGGACAGGGGATAATGAAAAACTGTTTTTT.

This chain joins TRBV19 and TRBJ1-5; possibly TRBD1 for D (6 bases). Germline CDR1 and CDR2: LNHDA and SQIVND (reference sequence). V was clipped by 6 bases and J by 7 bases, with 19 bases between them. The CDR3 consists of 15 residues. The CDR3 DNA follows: TGTGCCAGTAGACTACAGGGTGGAGCAGGACAGCCCCAGCATTTT. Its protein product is CASRLQGGAGQPQHF.

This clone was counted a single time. For the CDR3, the DNA is TGTGCCTGGAGTGAACTGGGGGCGAAGACCCAGTACTTC. Protein sequence: CAWSELGAKTQYF. The chain links TRBV30 to TRBJ2-5, with D possibly matching TRBD1 (6 bases). The V and J ends lost 1 base and 6 bases respectively, with 12 bases between them. The CDR3 is made up of 13 amino acids. Germline CDR1 GTSNPN, CDR2 SVGIG (reference sequence).

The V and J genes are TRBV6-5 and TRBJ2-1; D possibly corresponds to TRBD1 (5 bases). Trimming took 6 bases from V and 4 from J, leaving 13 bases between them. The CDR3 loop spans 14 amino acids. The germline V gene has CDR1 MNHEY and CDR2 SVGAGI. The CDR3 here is CASRMTEIYNEQFF. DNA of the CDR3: TGTGCCAGCAGAATGACAGAAATTTACAATGAGCAGTTCTTC.